The present T cell receptor (beta chain) was sequenced within a study of T cell responses to AZD1222 COVID-19 vaccine. Study results and caveats: Donors were mostly white British, more females; clonal diversity possibly underestimated. The study reported that nearly half of spike-specific TCRs target unmutated variant regions.

Clones were read by immunoSEQ multiplex PCR, and TCRdb kept only the in-frame ones, dropping some. This sample has about 160,000 clones, with about 92% found just once. Regarding this clone: Its antigen is unknown.

The V and J ends lost 2 bases and 2 bases respectively, with 13 bases between them. The CDR3 consists of 16 residues. CDR1 is SGHNT and CDR2 is YENEEA in the germline V gene. Material: peripheral blood, obtained on day 0 of MenACWY control vaccination. This TCR was recovered from an adult in good health. This chain joins TRBV11-3 and TRBJ1-3, with unresolved D. CDR3: CASSLNPPGAGNTIYF. CDR3 sequence (DNA): TGTGCCAGCAGCTTAAACCCTCCAGGTGCTGGAAACACCATATATTTT. The variable domain in full, with the rest retrieved from reference TRBV11-3 and TRBJ1-3, is EAGVVQSPRYKIIEKKQPVAFWCNPISGHNTLYWYLQNLGQGPELLIRYENEEAVDDSQLPKDRFSAERLKGVDSTLKIQPAELGDSAVYLCASSLNPPGAGNTIYFGEGSWLTVV.